These 8 T cell receptor beta chains share one sample of origin, sequenced in a study of lymphopenia after photon versus proton radiotherapy. Measured with immunoSEQ multiplex PCR; TCRdb has only the in-frame clones, and not every one. This table has 150,000 or so clones, approximately 90% appearing once. This material consisted of peripheral blood, taken from a patient treated with photon-based radiotherapy. The source of these receptors is a man aged 50 or older with gastric cancer.

The J gene is TRBJ2-7, the V gene TRBV2, with 11 bases fitting TRBD2. Germline V gene data show CDR1 as SNHLY and CDR2 as FYNNEI. V was pared by 8 bases and J by 3 bases, with 9 bases of the junction left unmatched. The CDR3 has 15 amino acids. The CDR3 spells CASLTSGSPNYEQYF. The CDR3 nucleotides are TGTGCCAGCCTAACTAGCGGGAGTCCTAACTACGAGCAGTACTTC.

The rearrangement joins TRBV29-1 to TRBJ2-1, with D possibly being TRBD2 (5 bases). V lost 6 bases to trimming and J lost 6 bases, with 9 bases between them. The CDR3 covers 11 residues. CDR1 is SQVTM and CDR2 is ANQGSEA in the germline V gene. CDR3: CSVPRGNEQFF. For the CDR3, the DNA is TGCAGCGTGCCCCGGGGCAATGAGCAGTTCTTC.

The chain links TRBV6-1 to TRBJ2-7; no clear D gene. The CDR3 has 16 amino acids. Trimming pared 2 bases from V and 2 bases from J, leaving 16 bases between. Germline CDR1 MNHNS, CDR2 SASEGT. Here the CDR3 reads CASSEYRPMGPYEQYF. The DNA for the CDR3 is TGTGCCAGCAGTGAATATCGCCCCATGGGCCCCTACGAGCAGTACTTC.

This rearrangement joins TRBV10-3 to TRBJ1-1; the D is unclear. Germline V CDR1 and CDR2: ENHRY, SYGVKD. The CDR3 loop spans 13 amino acids. The V end was cut by 5 bases, the J end by 1 base, with 8 bases between. The CDR3 nucleotides read TGTGCCATCAGTTCGGATCCGAACACTGAAGCTTTCTTT. It codes for CAISSDPNTEAFF.

The chain uses TRBV7-3 and TRBJ2-5; TRBD2 aligns across 7 bases. The CDR3 is made up of 13 amino acids. After removal of 5 bases from V and 6 bases from J, the junction contained 6 bases not matched to a gene. Germline loops: CDR1 SGHTA, CDR2 FQGTGA. The CDR3 is CASSQGREQTQYF. CDR3 nucleotide sequence: TGTGCCAGCAGCCAAGGGAGGGAACAGACCCAGTACTTC.

This chain uses TRBV7-2 with TRBJ2-7; the D is unclear. In germline, CDR1 is SGHTA, CDR2 FQGNSA. Trimming removed 3 bases at V and 0 bases at J, with 9 bases between. The CDR3 is made up of 14 amino acids. The DNA of the CDR3 is TGTGCCAGCAGCTTTACAGTAAGCTCCTACGAGCAGTACTTC. Residues: CASSFTVSSYEQYF.

The chain joins TRBV9 to TRBJ2-1; 7 nucleotides agree with TRBD2. Germline CDR1 is SGDLS and CDR2 is YYNGEE. Unmatched junction bases numbered 1, after V lost 0 bases and J lost 1 base. This CDR3 comprises 15 residues. CDR3 sequence reads: CASSVDGRSYNEQFF. CDR3 DNA sequence: TGTGCCAGCAGCGTAGACGGGAGGTCCTACAATGAGCAGTTCTTC.

This rearrangement joins TRBV21-1 to TRBJ1-2; no DNA check was done on the table's D call, TRBD1. TRBV21-1 represents a pseudogene. The CDR3 loop spans 14 amino acids. The CDR3 coding sequence is TGTGCCAGCAGCCCTACAGGCTGCTTCTATGGCTACACCTTC. Protein product: CASSPTGCFYGYTF.